The present T cell receptor (beta chain) was sequenced within a study of cytotoxic CD8 clonotypes in ibrutinib-treated CLL (dated by TCRdb to 2020 to 2022). For the wider study: The cohort had about a dozen relapsed/refractory and more than 14 treatment-naive patients; some 17 were IGHV unmutated. Responses were partial in 25 or so patients and complete in 2; after median about 63 months follow-up, roughly 14 stayed in remission and roughly twelve progressed. Response samples were obtained after a median of 12 months of treatment, with a range of about 6 to 40 months. Samples averaged roughly 280,000 productive templates and tens of thousands of productive rearrangements. Longitudinal samples were obtainable from about 30% of the roughly 90 participants in the trial. Cryopreserved peripheral blood mononuclear cells were obtained prior to treatment, at the time of response, and at either disease progression or sustained remission. Patients were still on ibrutinib when every remission and progressive disease sample was collected. Summary of the overall study and its limitations: At ibrutinib response clonality went up, during sustained remission it held steady, and at progression it dropped back toward baseline. At baseline, clonality was higher than in age-matched healthy donors and showed a strong correlation with circulating CD8+ T-cell counts. Sampling times were not matched between sustained-remission and progressing patients, and lymph node repertoires were not studied. Public clonotypes were found to be uncommon and were observed to contract or remain stable during treatment; the increase in clonality was shown to reflect expansion of private clonotypes at ibrutinib response.

This clone has just a few counts. Its specific antigen is unknown. Base qualities are missing; no much larger clone stands one base away. Spanning cysteine to phenylalanine, the CDR3 consists of 13 amino acids. Only CDR3 DNA remains: 39 bases, in frame from the first base. Reading the germline V gene gives CDR1 SGHAT and CDR2 FQNNGV. V loses 0 bases, J loses 6 bases, and the germline ends lie 8 bases apart. The label giving this sample's time point can be read as: progressive disease on ibrutinib. For TCR beta library preparation, roughly 2.2 micrograms of genomic DNA were isolated from cryopreserved PBMCs. Longitudinal blood samples from CLL patients receiving ibrutinib monotherapy were subjected to high-throughput TCR beta sequencing. Patients were enrolled in a phase 2 open-label single-center ibrutinib monotherapy trial. Each clonotype received, on average, approximately 9.9x coverage in deep resolution sequencing performed on a MiSeq, where the target depth lay between 1 in 1 million and 1 in 200,000 T cells. TCR beta libraries were generated with the immunoSEQ hsTCRB Kit. In the authors' own workflow: ImmunoSEQ Data Assistant and ImmunoSEQ Analyzer were used for data analysis, and V, D and J genes were assigned according to IMGT definitions. Clonality, which ranges from 0 to 1, was calculated by subtracting the normalized Shannon entropy of productive rearrangement frequencies from one. Only overrepresented clonotypes making up at least 0.05% of the repertoire of each patient were included in the public clonotype analysis. Repertoires from some 13 age-matched healthy donors in immuneACCESS were used as clonality controls. TCRdb retrieved this table from immuneACCESS and kept in-frame rearrangements only. Not all clones are present; in checked studies, unresolved V genes account for under half, and no reason is known for the remainder. D and trimming come from the DNA, and the V and J calls and clone size come from that table. The sample yields approximately 50,000 clones; 50% to 60% were counted once. Roughly a quarter of the sample rests with the top ten.

Sequenced material: PBMCs, taken at disease progression, from a patient treated with ibrutinib. The chain is encoded by TRBV11-2 joined to TRBJ1-2, with the D gene uncertain. The TCR comes from a human donor with chronic lymphocytic leukemia. The sequence in DNA is TGTGCCAGCAGCTTAGAATTTGGGGATGGCTACACCTTC. The encoded protein is CASSLEFGDGYTF.